The subject of this entry is one TCR beta chain. This entry comes from a study of ipilimumab plus nivolumab after autologous stem cell transplantation. CDR1 is MGHRA and CDR2 is YSYEKL in the germline V gene. The CDR3 is made up of 15 amino acids. Trimming stripped 4 bases from V and 1 base from J, with 10 bases between. Method: immunoSEQ multiplex PCR; TCRdb's copy keeps in-frame clones and lacks some. The data hold 9,000 to 15,000 clones, with more than 60% observed a single time. This receptor was obtained from a male donor with multiple myeloma. The input for sequencing was PBMCs, taken in a trial of ipilimumab plus nivolumab as post-transplant consolidation. This chain links TRBV4-1 with TRBJ2-2; possibly TRBD2 for D (6 bases). In nucleotides, the CDR3 is TGCGCCAGCAGCCTTGGGCGGGGGAACACCGGGGAGCTGTTTTTT. The encoded protein is CASSLGRGNTGELFF.